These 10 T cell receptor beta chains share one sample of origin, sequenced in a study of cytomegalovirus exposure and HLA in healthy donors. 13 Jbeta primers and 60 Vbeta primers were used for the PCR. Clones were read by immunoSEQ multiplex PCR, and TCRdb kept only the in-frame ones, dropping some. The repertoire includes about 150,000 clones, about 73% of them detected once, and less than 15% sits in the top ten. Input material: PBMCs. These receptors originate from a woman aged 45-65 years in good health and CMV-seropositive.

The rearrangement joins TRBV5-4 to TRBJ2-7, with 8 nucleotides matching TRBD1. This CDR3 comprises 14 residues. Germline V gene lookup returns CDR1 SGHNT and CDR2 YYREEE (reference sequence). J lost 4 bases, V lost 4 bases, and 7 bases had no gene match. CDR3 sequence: CASSPGTGLYEQYF. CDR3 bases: TGTGCCAGCAGCCCCGGGACAGGACTTTACGAGCAGTACTTC.

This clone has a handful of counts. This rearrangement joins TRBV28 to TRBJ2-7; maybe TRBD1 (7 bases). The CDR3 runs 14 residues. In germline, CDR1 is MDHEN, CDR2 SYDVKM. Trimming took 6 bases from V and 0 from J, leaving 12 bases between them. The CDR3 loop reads CASSPGGSSYEQYF. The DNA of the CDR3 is TGTGCCAGCAGCCCAGGGGGGAGCTCCTACGAGCAGTACTTC.

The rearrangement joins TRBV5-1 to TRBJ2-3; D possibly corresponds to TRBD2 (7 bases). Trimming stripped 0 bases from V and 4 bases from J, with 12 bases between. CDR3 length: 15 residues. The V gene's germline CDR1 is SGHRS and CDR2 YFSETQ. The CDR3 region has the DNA TGCGCCAGCAGCTTGGCCGGGGGGCGGGCAGATACGCAGTATTTT. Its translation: CASSLAGGRADTQYF.

Written as DNA, the CDR3 is TGCGCCAGCAGATCGGGGGTCAGGCAGCCCCAGCATTTT. Encoded protein: CASRSGVRQPQHF. The chain has TRBV10-2 and TRBJ1-5; a weak D match, TRBD1 (5 bases). Trimming pared 6 bases from V and 7 bases from J, leaving 13 bases between. The CDR3 is made up of 13 amino acids. The germline V gene encodes CDR1 WSHSY and CDR2 SAAADI.

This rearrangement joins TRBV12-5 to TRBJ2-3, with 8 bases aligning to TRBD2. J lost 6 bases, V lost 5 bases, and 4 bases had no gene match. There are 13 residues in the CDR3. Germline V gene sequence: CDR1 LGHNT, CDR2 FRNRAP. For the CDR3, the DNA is TGTGCTAGTGGTCGACTAGCGCTTGATACGCAGTATTTT. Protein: CASGRLALDTQYF.

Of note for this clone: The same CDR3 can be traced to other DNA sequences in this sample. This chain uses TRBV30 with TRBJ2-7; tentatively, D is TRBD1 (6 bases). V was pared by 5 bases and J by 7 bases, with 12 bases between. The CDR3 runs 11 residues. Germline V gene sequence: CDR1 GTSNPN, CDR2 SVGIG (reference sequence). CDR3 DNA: TGTGCCTGGGAACAGGGTGGGGAGCAGTACTTC. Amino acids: CAWEQGGEQYF.

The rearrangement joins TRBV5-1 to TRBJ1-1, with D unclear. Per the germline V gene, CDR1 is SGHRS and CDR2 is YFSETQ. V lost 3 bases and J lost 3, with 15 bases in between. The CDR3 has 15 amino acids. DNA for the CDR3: TGCGCCAGCAGCTCGACGACCCCGGAGTACACTGAAGCTTTCTTT. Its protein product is CASSSTTPEYTEAFF.

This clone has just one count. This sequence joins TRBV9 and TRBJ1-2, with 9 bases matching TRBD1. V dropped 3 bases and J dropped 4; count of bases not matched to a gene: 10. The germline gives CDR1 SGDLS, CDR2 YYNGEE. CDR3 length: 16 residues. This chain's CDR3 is CASSGWGQGLVYGYTF. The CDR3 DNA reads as TGTGCCAGCAGCGGGTGGGGACAGGGCCTAGTCTATGGCTACACCTTC. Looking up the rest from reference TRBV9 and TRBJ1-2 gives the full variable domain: DSGVTQTPKHLITATGQRVTLRCSPRSGDLSVYWYQQSLDQGLQFLIQYYNGEERAKGNILERFSAQQFPDLHSELNLSSLELGDSALYFCASSGWGQGLVYGYTFGSGTRLTVV.

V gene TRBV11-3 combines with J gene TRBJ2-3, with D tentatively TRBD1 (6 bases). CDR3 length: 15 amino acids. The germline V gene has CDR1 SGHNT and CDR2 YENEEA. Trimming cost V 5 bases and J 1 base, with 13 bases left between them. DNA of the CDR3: TGTGCCAGCAGCCCCAGTACAGGGCGCACAGATACGCAGTATTTT. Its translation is CASSPSTGRTDTQYF.

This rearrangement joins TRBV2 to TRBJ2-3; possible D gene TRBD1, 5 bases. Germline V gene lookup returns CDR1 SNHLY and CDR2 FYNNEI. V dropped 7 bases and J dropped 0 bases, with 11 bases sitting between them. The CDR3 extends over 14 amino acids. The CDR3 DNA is TGTGCCAGCAAGGGGAAAAGGAGCACAGATACGCAGTATTTT. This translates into CASKGKRSTDTQYF.